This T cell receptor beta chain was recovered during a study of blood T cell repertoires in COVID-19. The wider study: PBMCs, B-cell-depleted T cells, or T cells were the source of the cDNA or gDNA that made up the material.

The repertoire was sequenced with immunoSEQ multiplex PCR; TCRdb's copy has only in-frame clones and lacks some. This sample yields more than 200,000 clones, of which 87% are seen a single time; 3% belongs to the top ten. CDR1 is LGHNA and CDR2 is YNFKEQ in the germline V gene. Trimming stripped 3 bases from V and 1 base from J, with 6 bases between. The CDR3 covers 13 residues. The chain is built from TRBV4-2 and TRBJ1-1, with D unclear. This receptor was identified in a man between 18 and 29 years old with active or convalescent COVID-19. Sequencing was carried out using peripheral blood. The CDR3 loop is CASSHNKNTEAFF. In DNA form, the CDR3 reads TGTGCCAGCAGCCATAATAAGAACACTGAAGCTTTCTTT.